The rows below give T cell receptor beta chains drawn from one sample of a study of cytomegalovirus exposure and HLA in healthy donors. Profiling relied on immunoSEQ multiplex PCR, and the TCRdb table lists in-frame clones only, not all of them. The data show some 180,000 clones, with roughly four fifths seen just once and around 3.5% held by the top ten. Sequencing was carried out using PBMCs. Receptors were obtained from a man between 40 and 49 years old in good health and CMV-seropositive. The CDR3 runs from the conserved cysteine through the conserved F or W. A D gene is named only where the DNA matches it firmly. Clone size, where shown, is once, few, many, or a class for clones that have expanded.

j_call d_call v_call clone_size cdr3_nt cdr3_aa
TRBJ2-1 TRBD2 TRBV18 . TGTGCCAGCTCACCAGGGACTATCAATGAGCAGTTCTTC CASSPGTINEQFF
TRBJ2-5 TRBD2 TRBV5-1 . TGCGCCAGGGTGGCCCCCGGACTAGGAGAGACCCAGTACTTC CARVAPGLGETQYF
TRBJ1-5 TRBD1 TRBV6-1 few TGTGCCAGCGACAGGGCCTATAGCAATCAGCCCCAGCATTTT CASDRAYSNQPQHF
TRBJ2-2 TRBD1 TRBV14 . TGTGCCAGCAGCCAAGCCGGGACAGGGGGGAACACCGGGGAGCTGTTTTTT CASSQAGTGGNTGELFF
TRBJ2-2 . TRBV6-4 . TGTGCCAGCAGTGACTCGGGGAGCACCGGGGAGCTGTTTTTT CASSDSGSTGELFF
TRBJ2-5 TRBD1 TRBV5-5 . TGTGCCAGCAGCTCCGTCCGGACAGGGTTCCAAGAGACCCAGTACTTC CASSSVRTGFQETQYF
TRBJ2-1 TRBD2 TRBV4-1 . TGCGCCAGCAGCCCCCCCGGGACTAGCGGGAGGATACCCTACAATGAGCAGTTCTTC CASSPPGTSGRIPYNEQFF
TRBJ2-3 . TRBV5-4 . TGTGCCAGCAGCCTGGCGGGGTCCACAGATACGCAGTATTTT CASSLAGSTDTQYF
TRBJ1-5 . TRBV6-1 few TGTGCCAGCAGTGACCGGACAGTATCCTACAATCAGCCCCAGCATTTT CASSDRTVSYNQPQHF
TRBJ1-6 TRBD1 TRBV2 . TGTGCCAGCAGTATTCGGGACAGGGGCAATTCACCCCTCCACTTT CASSIRDRGNSPLHF
TRBJ2-4 TRBD2 TRBV7-9 . TGTGCCAGCAGCTTCGGCGGGGGTGACATTCAGTACTTC CASSFGGGDIQYF
TRBJ2-5 . TRBV5-1 once TGTGCCAGCAGCTTGGGAGCAGGGGTAGAGACCCAGTACTTC CASSLGAGVETQYF
TRBJ2-2 . TRBV7-2 . TGTGCCAGCAGCTTAGTCGGCGGAGGTTACTCCGGGGAGCTGTTTTTT CASSLVGGGYSGELFF
TRBJ1-3 . TRBV2 . TGTGCCAGCAGTCCGTTCCTCTCTGGAAACACCATATATTTT CASSPFLSGNTIYF
TRBJ2-1 TRBD2 TRBV14 . TGTGCCAGCAGCCAACGCGGACTAGCGGGGGGCTACAATGAGCAGTTCTTC CASSQRGLAGGYNEQFF
TRBJ2-3 TRBD2 TRBV6-1 . TGTGCCAGCAGTGAAGCGGTCCAGCGGGACACAGATACGCAGTATTTT CASSEAVQRDTDTQYF
TRBJ2-7 . TRBV30 . TGTGCCTGGAACCAAGCGAGGGCATACGAGCAGTACTTC CAWNQARAYEQYF
TRBJ1-5 . TRBV2 . TGTGCCAGCAGTCAGGGGTTCAATCAGCCCCAGCATTTT CASSQGFNQPQHF
TRBJ1-2 TRBD1 TRBV13 . TGTGCCAGCAGCTTCGGGGACAGGTTCCTTGGCTACACCTTC CASSFGDRFLGYTF
TRBJ2-6 . TRBV14 . TGTGCCAGCAGCCACTCAGGGGGGGCCAACGTCCTGACTTTC CASSHSGGANVLTF
TRBJ2-5 TRBD1 TRBV27 . TGTGCCAGCAGCCCGGGACAGGGAGTCGAGACCCAGTACTTC CASSPGQGVETQYF
TRBJ2-3 TRBD1 TRBV7-2 . TGTGCCAGCAGCTCGATGGCCGGGACAGGTAGAGATACGCAGTATTTT CASSSMAGTGRDTQYF
TRBJ1-5 TRBD1 TRBV5-8 few TGTGCCAGCAGCCACCCGGGACAGGGGTTTAATGGCAATCAGCCCCAGCATTTT CASSHPGQGFNGNQPQHF
TRBJ2-5 TRBD2 TRBV11-2 . TGTGCCAGCAGCTTTGGACTAGCGGGGGGGCAGGAGACCCAGTACTTC CASSFGLAGGQETQYF
TRBJ1-4 . TRBV7-2 . TGTGCCAGCAGCTTTACGGGGGAAAATGAAAAACTGTTTTTT CASSFTGENEKLFF
TRBJ1-1 . TRBV18 . TGTGCCAGCTCACAGGCAGGGGCTGAAGCTTTCTTT CASSQAGAEAFF
TRBJ1-5 . TRBV4-2 . TGTGCCAGCAGCCAAGAAGGGGAAATGCCCCAGCATTTT CASSQEGEMPQHF
TRBJ2-7 . TRBV19 few TGTGCCAGTAGTATACACAGGGCCTCCTACGAGCAGTACTTC CASSIHRASYEQYF
TRBJ2-3 . TRBV25-1 few TGTGCCAGCCGTACCGGGGGCACAGATACGCAGTATTTT CASRTGGTDTQYF
TRBJ2-1 TRBD2 TRBV9 . TGTGCCAGCAGCGTCGGGACTAGCGGCGACAATGAGCAGTTCTTC CASSVGTSGDNEQFF
TRBJ2-5 . TRBV28 . TGTGCCAGCAGTTTGCCCCCAGAATTAGAGACCCAGTACTTC CASSLPPELETQYF
TRBJ2-1 TRBD2 TRBV5-4 once TGTGCCGCTCACGGCGGGGGGCGGTCCTACAATGAGCAGTTCTTC CAAHGGGRSYNEQFF
TRBJ2-1 TRBD1 TRBV7-9 few TGTGCCAGCAGCTTTGACAGGGGACATGAGCAGTTCTTC CASSFDRGHEQFF
TRBJ1-6 TRBD1 TRBV13 . TGTGCCAGCAGCCCGGGGACAGAACGGGGTTCACCCCTCCACTTT CASSPGTERGSPLHF
TRBJ2-3 . TRBV28 once TGTGCCAGCAGTTCGCCTAGCGGCACAGATACGCAGTATTTT CASSSPSGTDTQYF